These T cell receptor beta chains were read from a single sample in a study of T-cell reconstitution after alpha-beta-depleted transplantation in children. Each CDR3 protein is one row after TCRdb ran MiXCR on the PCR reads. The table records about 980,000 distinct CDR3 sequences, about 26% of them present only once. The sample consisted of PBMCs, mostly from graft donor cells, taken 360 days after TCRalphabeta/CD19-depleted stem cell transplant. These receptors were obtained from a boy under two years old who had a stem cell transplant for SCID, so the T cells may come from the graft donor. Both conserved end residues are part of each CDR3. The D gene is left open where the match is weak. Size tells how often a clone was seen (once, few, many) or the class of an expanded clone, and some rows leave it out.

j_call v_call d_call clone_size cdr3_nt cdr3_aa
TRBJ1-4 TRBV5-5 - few TGTGCCAGCAGCTTGGTTCGACCGGAGGGTGAAAAACTGTTTTTT CASSLVRPEGEKLFF
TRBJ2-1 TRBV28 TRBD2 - TGTGCCAGCAGTTCCCTACCCAGCGGGGGGGCCTGGAGGGGGCAGTTCTTC CASSSLPSGGAWRGQFF
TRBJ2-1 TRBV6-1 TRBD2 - TGTGCCAGCAGCTTTACATGGTTAGCGGGGGTTATTTCATACAATGAGCAGTTCTTC CASSFTWLAGVISYNEQFF
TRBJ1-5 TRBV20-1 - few TGCAGTGCTAGTCAGTCCAGGGGTGCTCAGCCCCAGCATTTT CSASQSRGAQPQHF
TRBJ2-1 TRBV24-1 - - TGTGCCACCAGTGATCCCCGGAATTACCCCTCCTACAATGAGCAGTTCTTC CATSDPRNYPSYNEQFF
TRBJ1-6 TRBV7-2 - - TGTGCCAGCAGCCCCAAGAGGGACCCCTATTCACCCCTCCACTTT CASSPKRDPYSPLHF
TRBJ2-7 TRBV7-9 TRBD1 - TGTGCCAGCAGCGCCGGACAGGGGGGACTCTACGAGCAGTACTTC CASSAGQGGLYEQYF
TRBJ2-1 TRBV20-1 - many TGCAGTGCTAGAGATGTAGGCCAGCACAATGAGCAGTTCTTC CSARDVGQHNEQFF
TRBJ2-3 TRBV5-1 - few TGCGCCAGCAGCTTGGACGTAGTTGTCACAGATACGCAGTATTTT CASSLDVVVTDTQYF
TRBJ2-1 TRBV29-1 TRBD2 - TGCAGCGTTTCCCGCGGGAGCTCCTACAATGAGCAGTTCTTC CSVSRGSSYNEQFF
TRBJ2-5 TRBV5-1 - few TGCGCCAGCAGCTATCAGGGGCCCCCCCTCCAAGAGACCCAGTACTTC CASSYQGPPLQETQYF
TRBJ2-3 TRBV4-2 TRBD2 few TGTGCCAGCAGCCAAGAAGGGGGGACTAGCGTTATCACAGATACGCAGTATTTT CASSQEGGTSVITDTQYF
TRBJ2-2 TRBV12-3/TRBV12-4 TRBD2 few TGTGCCAGCAGTCTGGGAGGGGAAAAGAACACCGGGGAGCTGTTTTTT CASSLGGEKNTGELFF
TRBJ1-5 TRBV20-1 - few TGCAGTGCCCCGCATCCACTGCAGGAGGTTTATAGCAATCAGCCCCAGCATTTT CSAPHPLQEVYSNQPQHF
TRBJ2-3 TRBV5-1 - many TGCGCCAGCAGCTTGGAGGGCCGGAGCACAGATACGCAGTATTTT CASSLEGRSTDTQYF
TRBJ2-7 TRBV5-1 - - TGCGCCAGCAGCCTACAGGGTGATCCCCACGAGCAGTACTTC CASSLQGDPHEQYF
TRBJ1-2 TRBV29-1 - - TGCAGCGTTGGTGATGCGGGAGGCTACACCTTC CSVGDAGGYTF
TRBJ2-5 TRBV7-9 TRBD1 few TGTGCCAGCAGCCCGAGCCTGGCTTCGACAGGGGTTGAGACCCAGTACTTC CASSPSLASTGVETQYF
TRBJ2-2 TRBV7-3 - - TGTGCCAGCAGCTCGATGCCCCAGGGGACCGGGGAGCTGTTTTTT CASSSMPQGTGELFF
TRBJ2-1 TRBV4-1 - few TGCGCCAGCAGCCAAGCTGCGGTGTTTTACAATGAGCAGTTCTTC CASSQAAVFYNEQFF
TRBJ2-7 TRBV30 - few TGTGCCTGGACAGGGGGGAACAGGGCCGAGCAGTACTTC CAWTGGNRAEQYF
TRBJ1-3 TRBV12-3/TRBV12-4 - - TGTGCCAGCAGCGCCACAGGGAGTAGAAACACCATATATTTT CASSATGSRNTIYF
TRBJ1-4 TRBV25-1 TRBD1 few TGTGCCAGCAGTTTCGGCACACAGGGGGCGCGAGAAAAACTGTTTTTT CASSFGTQGAREKLFF
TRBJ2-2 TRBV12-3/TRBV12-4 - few TGTGCCAGCAGTCGTGGGGAGCTGTTTTTT CASSRGELFF
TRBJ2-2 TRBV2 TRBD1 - TGTGCCAGCAGTGAACAGGGGGATGGCGGGGAGCTGTTTTTT CASSEQGDGGELFF
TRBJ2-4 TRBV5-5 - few TGTGCCAGCAGCCAAAGACCGGGACTCCCAGGGGGGTCCATTCAGTACTTC CASSQRPGLPGGSIQYF
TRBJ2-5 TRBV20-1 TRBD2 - TGCAGTGCTCCCAGACTAGCCCAAGAGACCCAGTACTTC CSAPRLAQETQYF
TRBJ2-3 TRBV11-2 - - TGTGCCAGCAGCTTAGATCACTCCCTCACAGATACGCAGTATTTT CASSLDHSLTDTQYF
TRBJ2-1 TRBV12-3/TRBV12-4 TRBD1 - TGTGCCAGCAGTTTCAGGGGACAGGGAAGATACAATGAGCAGTTCTTC CASSFRGQGRYNEQFF
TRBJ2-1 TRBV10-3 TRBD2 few TGTGCCATCAGTGAGTCTAGCGGGGGATACAATGAGCAGTTCTTC CAISESSGGYNEQFF
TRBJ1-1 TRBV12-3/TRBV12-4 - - TGTGCCAGCAGTCCGGCTTCTGAAGCTTTCTTT CASSPASEAFF
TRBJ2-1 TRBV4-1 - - TGCGCCAGCAGCCAAGGAACCCAGAATGAGCAGTTCTTC CASSQGTQNEQFF
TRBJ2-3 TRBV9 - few TGTGCCAGCAGCGTAGAGGGCCACCCCACAGATACGCAGTATTTT CASSVEGHPTDTQYF
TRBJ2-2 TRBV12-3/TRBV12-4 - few TGTGCCAGCAGCCCTCGACAGGCGAACACCGGGGAGCTGTTTTTT CASSPRQANTGELFF
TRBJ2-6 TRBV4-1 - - TGCGCCAGCAGCCAGGTCCCCTTCAGCGTAACTGGGGCCAACGTCCTGACTTTC CASSQVPFSVTGANVLTF
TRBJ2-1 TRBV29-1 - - TGCAGCGTTGCCCGTCGGGGGCTAAGGAATGAGCAGTTCTTC CSVARRGLRNEQFF
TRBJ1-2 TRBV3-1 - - TGTGCCAGCAGCCAAGAAGGCCACAGAACCCATGGCTACACCTTC CASSQEGHRTHGYTF
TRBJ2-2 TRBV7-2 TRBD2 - TGTGCCAGCAGCTTGGCCGGGGGGGCATACACCGGGGAGCTGTTTTTT CASSLAGGAYTGELFF
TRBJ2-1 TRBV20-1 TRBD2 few TGCAGTGCTAGAGTGGACGGGGGGGCCCGAAATGAGCAGTTCTTC CSARVDGGARNEQFF
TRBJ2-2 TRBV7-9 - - TGTGCCAGCAGCCATCCAAACACCAGGGGGAACACCGGGGAGCTGTTTTTT CASSHPNTRGNTGELFF
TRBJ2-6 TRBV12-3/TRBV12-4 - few TGTGCCAGCAGTTTAAACGGGTTGGCTGGGGCCAACGTCCTGACTTTC CASSLNGLAGANVLTF
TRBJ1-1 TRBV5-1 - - TGCGCCAGCAGCTTGAGTTTGGGCAGTCTGGGGCCGGGGGCTTTCTTT CASSLSLGSLGPGAFF
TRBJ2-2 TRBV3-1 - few TGTGCCAGCAGCCAAGCCTACGGGGAGCTGTTTTTT CASSQAYGELFF
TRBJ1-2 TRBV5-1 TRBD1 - TGCGCCAGCAGCCAATCCACGACAGGGATAGATGGCTACACCTTC CASSQSTTGIDGYTF
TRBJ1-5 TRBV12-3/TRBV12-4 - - TGTGCCAGCAGTTTCTTAGGAGGGGGTAGCAATCAGCCCCAGCATTTT CASSFLGGGSNQPQHF
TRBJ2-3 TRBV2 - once TGTGCCAGCAGTGATAATCGGGGACTGCTCACAGATACGCAGTATTTT CASSDNRGLLTDTQYF
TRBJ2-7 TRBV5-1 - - TGTGCCAGCAGCTTGAGGGGGGGGACGTACTACGAGCAGTACTTC CASSLRGGTYYEQYF
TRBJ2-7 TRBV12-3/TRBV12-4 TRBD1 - TGTGCCAGCAGTTTCTACAGGGGCCGTAGCTCCTACGAGCAGTACTTC CASSFYRGRSSYEQYF
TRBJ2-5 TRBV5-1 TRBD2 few TGCGCCAGCAGCAGAACTAGCGGGGGGTCCCTAGGCGTTGAGACCCAGTACTTC CASSRTSGGSLGVETQYF
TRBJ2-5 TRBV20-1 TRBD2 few TGCAGTGCTAGGCGGGGGGATCCCCAAGAGACCCAGTACTTC CSARRGDPQETQYF
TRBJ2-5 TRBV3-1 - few TGTGCCAGCAACACGGGGATCCGAGGGACCCAGTACTTC CASNTGIRGTQYF
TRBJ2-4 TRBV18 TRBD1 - TGTGCCAGCTCATCTGGACAGGGGGTTTCCAAAAACATTCAGTACTTC CASSSGQGVSKNIQYF
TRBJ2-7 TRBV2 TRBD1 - TGTGCCAGCAGCCAGGGGGTTTCGAATGGCTACGAGCAGTACTTC CASSQGVSNGYEQYF